This T cell receptor beta chain was retrieved from a study of shared clonotypes between healthy human individuals. Comments on this clone: Its antigen is as yet unknown.

Findings of the study overall: Across subsets, estimated richness was generally greater for naive than for memory populations.

V was clipped by 4 bases and J by 1 base, with 9 bases between them. CDR1 and CDR2 (germline): SGDLS, YYNGEE. The CDR3 runs to 14 residues. Deep-level assay runs were performed. Clones were read by immunoSEQ multiplex PCR, and TCRdb kept only the in-frame ones, dropping some. Counted here are 2 million to 3 million clones, approximately 94% occurring once; the ten biggest clones make up 0.36%. The clonotype originates from a man between 18 and 29 years old in good health. Some clones in this sample may be carry-over from other donors' samples. Sequencing used naive CD4+ T cells from PBMCs. This sample's subset: CD45RA+ positively selected. This chain connects TRBV9 to TRBJ1-3; D call uncertain. The CDR3 loop is CASSPRSSGNTIYF. CDR3 sequence (DNA): TGTGCCAGCAGCCCCCGGTCATCTGGAAACACCATATATTTT.